The next 6 T cell receptor beta chains were all read from a single sample in a study of blood T cells in healthy people across ages. PCR was performed a second time for about 7 to 12 cycles using a sample-barcoded 5' primer and a J-beta primer mix. TCRdb re-called the 5' RACE reads through MiXCR, storing one row per CDR3 protein. This sample has about 640,000 distinct CDR3 sequences, with roughly 58% found just once. Sequencing input: blood. These receptors originate from a man between 60 and 75 years old in good health.

The J gene is TRBJ2-3, the V gene TRBV4-1; 9 bases agree with TRBD2. With 4 bases clipped from V and 6 bases from J, the junction kept 20 bases outside the gene matches. CDR1 is MGHRA, CDR2 YSYEKL, per germline. The CDR3 spans 19 residues. The CDR3 is CASSPGRPSGARPQDTQYF. The CDR3 DNA reads as TGCGCCAGCAGCCCCGGCCGACCTAGCGGGGCCCGCCCGCAGGATACGCAGTATTTT.

This clonotype was counted between two and nine times. V gene TRBV7-2 combines with J gene TRBJ2-5, with 10 nucleotides matching TRBD2. The CDR3 extends over 15 amino acids. The germline V gene has CDR1 SGHTA and CDR2 FQGNSA. V was clipped by 8 bases and J by 3 bases; unmatched bases: 9. The CDR3 reads CASSSTGTSEETQYF. The CDR3 coding sequence is TGTGCCAGCTCATCCACCGGGACTAGCGAAGAGACCCAGTACTTC.

The chain couples TRBV7-9 to TRBJ2-4; no clear D. The end of the DNA fits TRBJ2-5 better, so the J call may be wrong. Germline CDR1 and CDR2: SEHNR and FQNEAQ (reference sequence). CDR3 length equals 14 residues. The CDR3 reads CASRGRATQETQYF. As DNA, the CDR3 is TGTGCCAGCAGAGGTCGGGCCACCCAAGAGACCCAGTACTTC.

This clonotype showed up just a few times. The CDR3 loop reads CASSPHHWTNYGYTF. The CDR3 coding sequence is TGTGCCAGTAGCCCCCACCATTGGACTAACTATGGCTACACCTTC. The rearrangement joins TRBV9 to TRBJ1-2; D remains ambiguous. Germline CDR1 SGDLS, CDR2 YYNGEE. The CDR3 has 15 amino acids. Deletions cut 8 bases from V and 0 bases from J, with 17 bases between.

The genes are TRBV7-2 and TRBJ2-7, with 11 bases identical to TRBD1. Germline V gives CDR1 SGHTA, CDR2 FQGNSA. This CDR3 has 16 residues. Trimming cost V 5 bases and J 4 bases; bases outside gene matches: 10. CDR3 sequence reads: CASSLARDRGVYEQYF. The DNA of the CDR3 is TGTGCCAGCAGCCTGGCAAGGGACAGGGGGGTGTACGAGCAGTACTTC. Full variable domain (rest looked up from reference TRBV7-2 and TRBJ2-7): GAGVSQSPSNKVTEKGKDVELRCDPISGHTALYWYRQSLGQGLEFLIYFQGNSAPDKSGLPSDRFSAERTGGSVSTLTIQRTQQEDSAVYLCASSLARDRGVYEQYFGPGTRLTVT.

This clonotype was detected many times. V gene TRBV7-2 combines with J gene TRBJ2-3; 15 bases are shared with TRBD2. V was clipped by 5 bases and J by 6 bases; unmatched bases: 6. CDR1 is SGHTA and CDR2 is FQGNSA in the germline V gene. CDR3 size: 16 residues. In DNA, the CDR3 is TGTGCCAGCAGCCCTGGACTAGCGGGGGGGAAGGATACGCAGTATTTT. Its protein product is CASSPGLAGGKDTQYF.